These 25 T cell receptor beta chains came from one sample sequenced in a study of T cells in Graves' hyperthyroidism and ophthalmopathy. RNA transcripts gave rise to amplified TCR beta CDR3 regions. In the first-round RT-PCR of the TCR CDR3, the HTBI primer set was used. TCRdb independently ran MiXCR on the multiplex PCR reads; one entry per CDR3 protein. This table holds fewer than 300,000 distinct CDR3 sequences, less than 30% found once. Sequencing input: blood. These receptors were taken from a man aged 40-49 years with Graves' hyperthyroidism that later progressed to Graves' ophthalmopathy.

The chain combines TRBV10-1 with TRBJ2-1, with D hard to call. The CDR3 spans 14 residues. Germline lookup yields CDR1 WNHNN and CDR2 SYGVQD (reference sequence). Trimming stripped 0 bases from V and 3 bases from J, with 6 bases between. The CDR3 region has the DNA TGCGCCAGCAGTGAGTCGATAGACTACAATGAGCAGTTCTTC. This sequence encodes CASSESIDYNEQFF.

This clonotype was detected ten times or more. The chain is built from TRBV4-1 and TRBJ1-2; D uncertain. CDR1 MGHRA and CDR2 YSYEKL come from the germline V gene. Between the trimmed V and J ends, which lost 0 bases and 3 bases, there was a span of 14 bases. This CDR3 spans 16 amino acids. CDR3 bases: TGCGCCAGCAGCCAAGATCAAAGGCAGGCTCACTATGGCTACACCTTC. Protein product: CASSQDQRQAHYGYTF.

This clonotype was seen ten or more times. CDR3: CASSRLAGDPGELFF. CDR3 bases: TGTGCCAGTAGTAGACTAGCGGGAGACCCCGGGGAGCTGTTTTTT. The chain employs TRBV19 and TRBJ2-2, with 12 nucleotides matching TRBD2. There are 15 residues in the CDR3. The germline V gene has CDR1 LNHDA and CDR2 SQIVND (reference sequence). The V gene end was trimmed by 4 bases and the J gene end by 6 bases; junction bases not matched to a gene: 3.

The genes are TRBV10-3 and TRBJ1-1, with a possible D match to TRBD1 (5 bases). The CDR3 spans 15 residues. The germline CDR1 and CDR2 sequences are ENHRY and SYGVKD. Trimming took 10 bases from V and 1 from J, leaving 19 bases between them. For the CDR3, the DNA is TGTGCCACCCCAAAGGGCAGGGTGGAGAACACTGAAGCTTTCTTT. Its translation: CATPKGRVENTEAFF.

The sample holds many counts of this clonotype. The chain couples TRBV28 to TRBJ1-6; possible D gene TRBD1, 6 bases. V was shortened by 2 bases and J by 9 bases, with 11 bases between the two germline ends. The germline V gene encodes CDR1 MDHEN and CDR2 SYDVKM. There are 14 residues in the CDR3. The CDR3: CASSLKGGFSPLHF. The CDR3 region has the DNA TGTGCCAGCAGTTTAAAGGGGGGGTTTTCACCCCTCCACTTT. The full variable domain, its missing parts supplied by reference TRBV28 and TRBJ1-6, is DVKVTQSSRYLVKRTGEKVFLECVQDMDHENMFWYRQDPGLGLRLIYFSYDVKMKEKGDIPEGYSVSREKKERFSLILESASTNQTSMYLCASSLKGGFSPLHFGNGTRLTVT.

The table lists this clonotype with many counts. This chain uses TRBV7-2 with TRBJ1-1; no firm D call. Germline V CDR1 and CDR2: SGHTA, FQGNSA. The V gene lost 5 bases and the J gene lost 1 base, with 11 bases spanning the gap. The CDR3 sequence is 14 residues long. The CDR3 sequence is CASSRQASNTEAFF. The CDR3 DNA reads TGTGCCAGCAGCCGGCAGGCGTCGAACACTGAAGCTTTCTTT.

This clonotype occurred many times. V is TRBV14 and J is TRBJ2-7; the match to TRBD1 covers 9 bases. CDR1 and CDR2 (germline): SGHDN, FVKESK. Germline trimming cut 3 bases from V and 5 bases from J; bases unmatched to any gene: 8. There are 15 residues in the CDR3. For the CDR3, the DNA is TGTGCCAGCAGCCATAGGGACAGGGAAGCCCACGAGCAGTACTTC. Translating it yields CASSHRDREAHEQYF.

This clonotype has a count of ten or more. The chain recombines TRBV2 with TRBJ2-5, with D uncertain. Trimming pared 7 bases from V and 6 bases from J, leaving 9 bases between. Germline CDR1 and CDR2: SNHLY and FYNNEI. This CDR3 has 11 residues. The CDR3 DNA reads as TGTGCCAGCACCCTCCTTCAGACCCAGTACTTC. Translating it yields CASTLLQTQYF. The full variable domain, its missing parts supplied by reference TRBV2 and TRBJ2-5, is EPEVTQTPSHQVTQMGQEVILRCVPISNHLYFYWYRQILGQKVEFLVSFYNNEISEKSEIFDDQFSVERPDGSNFTLKIRSTKLEDSAMYFCASTLLQTQYFGPGTRLLVL.

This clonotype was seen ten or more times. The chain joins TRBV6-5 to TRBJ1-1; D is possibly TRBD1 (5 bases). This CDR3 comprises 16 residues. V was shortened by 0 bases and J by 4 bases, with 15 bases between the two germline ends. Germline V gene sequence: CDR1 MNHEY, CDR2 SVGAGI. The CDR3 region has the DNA TGTGCCAGCAGTTACTCTCAACCTTGGGGGGGCACTGAAGCTTTCTTT. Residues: CASSYSQPWGGTEAFF.

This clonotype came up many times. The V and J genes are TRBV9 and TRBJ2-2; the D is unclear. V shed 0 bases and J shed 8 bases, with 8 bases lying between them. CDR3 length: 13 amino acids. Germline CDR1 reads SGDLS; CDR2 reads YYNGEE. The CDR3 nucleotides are TGTGCCAGCAGCGTAGGGCCCCCTGGGGAGCTGTTTTTT. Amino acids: CASSVGPPGELFF.

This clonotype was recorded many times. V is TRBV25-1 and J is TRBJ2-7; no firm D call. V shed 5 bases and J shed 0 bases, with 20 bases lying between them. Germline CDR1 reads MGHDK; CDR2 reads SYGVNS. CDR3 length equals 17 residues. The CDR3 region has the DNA TGTGCCAGCAGTCCCTCGACATCTTCAATACGCTCCTACGAGCAGTACTTC. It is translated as CASSPSTSSIRSYEQYF.

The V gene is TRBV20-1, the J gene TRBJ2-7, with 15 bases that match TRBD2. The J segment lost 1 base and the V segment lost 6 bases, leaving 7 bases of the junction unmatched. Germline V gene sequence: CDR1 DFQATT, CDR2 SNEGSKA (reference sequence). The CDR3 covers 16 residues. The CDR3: CSATGTSGRLSYEQYF. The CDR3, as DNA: TGCAGTGCGACGGGGACTAGCGGGAGGTTATCCTACGAGCAGTACTTC.

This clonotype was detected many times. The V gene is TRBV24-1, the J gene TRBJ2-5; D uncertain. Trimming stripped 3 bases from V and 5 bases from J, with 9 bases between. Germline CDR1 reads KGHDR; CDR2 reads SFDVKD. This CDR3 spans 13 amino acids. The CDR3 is CATSDVPGETQYF. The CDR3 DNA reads TGTGCCACCAGTGATGTACCCGGGGAGACCCAGTACTTC.

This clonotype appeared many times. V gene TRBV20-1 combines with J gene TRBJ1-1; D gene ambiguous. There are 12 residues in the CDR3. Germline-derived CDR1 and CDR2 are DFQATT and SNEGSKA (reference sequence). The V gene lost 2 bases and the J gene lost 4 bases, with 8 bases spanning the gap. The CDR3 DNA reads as TGCAGTGCTAGAAAGGGTTTCACTGAAGCTTTCTTT. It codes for CSARKGFTEAFF.

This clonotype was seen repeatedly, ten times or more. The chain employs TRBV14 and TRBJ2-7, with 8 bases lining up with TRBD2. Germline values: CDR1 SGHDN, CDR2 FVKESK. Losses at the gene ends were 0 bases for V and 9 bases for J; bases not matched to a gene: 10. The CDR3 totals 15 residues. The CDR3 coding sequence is TGTGCCAGCAGCCAAGATACGGGAGGGCCCGGGCGGCAGTACTTC. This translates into CASSQDTGGPGRQYF.

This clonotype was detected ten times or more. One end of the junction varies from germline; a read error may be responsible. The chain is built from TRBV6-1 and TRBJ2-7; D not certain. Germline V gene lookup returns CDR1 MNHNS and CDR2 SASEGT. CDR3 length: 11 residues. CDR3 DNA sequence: TGTGCCAGCAGTGAAATTTACGAGCAATACTTC. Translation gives CASSEIYEQYF.

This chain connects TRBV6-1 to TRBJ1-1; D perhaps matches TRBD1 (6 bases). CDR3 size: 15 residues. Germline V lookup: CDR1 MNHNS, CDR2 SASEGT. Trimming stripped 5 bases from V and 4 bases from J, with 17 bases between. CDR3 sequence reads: CASSPDDRRGTEAFF. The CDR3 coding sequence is TGTGCCAGCAGTCCGGACGACAGGAGAGGCACTGAAGCTTTCTTT.

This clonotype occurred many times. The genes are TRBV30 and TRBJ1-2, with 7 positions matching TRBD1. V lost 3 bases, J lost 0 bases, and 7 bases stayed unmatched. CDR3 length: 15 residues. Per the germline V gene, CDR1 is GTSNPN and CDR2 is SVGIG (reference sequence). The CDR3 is CAWRAGGRANYGYTF. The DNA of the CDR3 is TGTGCCTGGAGGGCAGGGGGTCGAGCTAACTATGGCTACACCTTC.

Here the CDR3 reads CASSLFGAGTEAFF. The DNA of the CDR3 is TGTGCCAGCAGTTTATTCGGGGCGGGCACTGAAGCTTTCTTT. The J gene is TRBJ1-1, the V gene TRBV27; D might be TRBD1 (5 bases). CDR3 length equals 14 residues. V was trimmed by 1 base and J by 4 bases, leaving 10 bases between them. Germline V gives CDR1 MNHEY, CDR2 SMNVEV (reference sequence).

CDR3 nucleotide sequence: TGCGCCAGCAGCCGGGGACTAGCCCTCTCCTACGAGCAGTACTTC. Its translation is CASSRGLALSYEQYF. The J gene is TRBJ2-7, the V gene TRBV4-3, with 9 nucleotides matching TRBD2. The CDR3 has 15 amino acids. CDR1 is LGHNA, CDR2 YSLEER, per germline. V lost 4 bases and J lost 0; bases outside the gene matches: 4.

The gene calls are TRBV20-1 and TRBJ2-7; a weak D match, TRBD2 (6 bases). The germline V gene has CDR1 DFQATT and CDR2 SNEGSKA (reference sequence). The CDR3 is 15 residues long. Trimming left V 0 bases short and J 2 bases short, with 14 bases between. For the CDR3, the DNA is TGCAGTGCTAGAGATCCGGAGCGGGCGACCTACGAGCAGTACTTC. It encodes CSARDPERATYEQYF.

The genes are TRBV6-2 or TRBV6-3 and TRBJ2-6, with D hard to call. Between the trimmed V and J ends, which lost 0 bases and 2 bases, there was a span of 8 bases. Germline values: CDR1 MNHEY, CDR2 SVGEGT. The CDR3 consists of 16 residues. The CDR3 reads CASSYSRRTGANVLTF. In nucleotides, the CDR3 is TGTGCCAGCAGTTACTCCAGGAGAACTGGGGCCAACGTCCTGACTTTC.

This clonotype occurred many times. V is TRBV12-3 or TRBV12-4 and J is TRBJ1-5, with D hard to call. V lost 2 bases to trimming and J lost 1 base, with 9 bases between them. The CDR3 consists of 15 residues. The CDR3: CASSLSWVSNQPQHF. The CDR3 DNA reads TGTGCCAGCAGTTTATCGTGGGTGAGCAATCAGCCCCAGCATTTT.

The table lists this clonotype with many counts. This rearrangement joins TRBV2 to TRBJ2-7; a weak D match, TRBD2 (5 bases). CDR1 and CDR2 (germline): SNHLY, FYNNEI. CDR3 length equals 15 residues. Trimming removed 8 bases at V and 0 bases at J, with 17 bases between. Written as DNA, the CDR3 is TGTGCCAGCCGTTGGACTCCTACGGGCTCCTACGAGCAGTACTTC. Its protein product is CASRWTPTGSYEQYF.

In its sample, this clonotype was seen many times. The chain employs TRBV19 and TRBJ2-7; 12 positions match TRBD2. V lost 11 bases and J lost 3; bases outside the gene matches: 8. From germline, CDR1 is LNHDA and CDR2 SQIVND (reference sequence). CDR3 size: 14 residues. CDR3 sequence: CAASLTSGSYEQYF. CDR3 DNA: TGTGCCGCTTCACTGACTAGCGGGAGCTACGAGCAGTACTTC.